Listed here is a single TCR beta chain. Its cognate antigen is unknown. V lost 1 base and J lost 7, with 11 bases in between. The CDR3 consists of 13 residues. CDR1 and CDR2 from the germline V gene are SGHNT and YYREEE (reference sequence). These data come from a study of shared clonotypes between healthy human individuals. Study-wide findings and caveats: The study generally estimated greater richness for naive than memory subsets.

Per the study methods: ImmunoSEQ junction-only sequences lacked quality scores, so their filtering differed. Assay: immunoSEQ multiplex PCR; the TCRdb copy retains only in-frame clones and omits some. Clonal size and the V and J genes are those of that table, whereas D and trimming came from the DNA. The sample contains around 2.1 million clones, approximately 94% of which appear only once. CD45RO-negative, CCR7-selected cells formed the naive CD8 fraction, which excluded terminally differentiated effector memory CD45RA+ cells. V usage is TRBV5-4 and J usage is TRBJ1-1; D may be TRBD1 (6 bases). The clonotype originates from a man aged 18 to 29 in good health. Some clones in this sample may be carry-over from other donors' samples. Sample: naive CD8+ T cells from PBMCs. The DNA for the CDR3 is TGTGCCAGCAGCTTGACAGGGTTACGTGAAGCTTTCTTT. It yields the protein CASSLTGLREAFF. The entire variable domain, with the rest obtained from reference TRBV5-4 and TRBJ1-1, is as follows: ETGVTQSPTHLIKTRGQQVTLRCSSQSGHNTVSWYQQALGQGPQFIFQYYREEENGRGNFPPRFSGLQFPNYSSELNVNALELDDSALYLCASSLTGLREAFFGQGTRLTVV.